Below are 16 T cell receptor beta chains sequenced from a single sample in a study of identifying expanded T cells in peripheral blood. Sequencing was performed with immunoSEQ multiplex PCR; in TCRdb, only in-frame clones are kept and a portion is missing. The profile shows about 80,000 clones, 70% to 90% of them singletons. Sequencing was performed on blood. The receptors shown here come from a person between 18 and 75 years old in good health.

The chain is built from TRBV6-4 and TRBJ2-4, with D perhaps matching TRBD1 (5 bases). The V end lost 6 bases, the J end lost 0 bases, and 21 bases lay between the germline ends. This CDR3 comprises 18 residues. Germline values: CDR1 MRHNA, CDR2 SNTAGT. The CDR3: CASRVGVRTDLAKNIQYF. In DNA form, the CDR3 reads TGTGCCAGCAGAGTAGGGGTACGGACCGATCTAGCCAAAAACATTCAGTACTTC.

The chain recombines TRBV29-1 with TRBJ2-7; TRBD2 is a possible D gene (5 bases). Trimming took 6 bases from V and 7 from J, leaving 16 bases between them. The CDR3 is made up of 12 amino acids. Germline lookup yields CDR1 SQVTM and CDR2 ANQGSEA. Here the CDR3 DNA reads TGCAGCGTCGCCCCGAGGGCAGCGGAGCAGTACTTC. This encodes CSVAPRAAEQYF.

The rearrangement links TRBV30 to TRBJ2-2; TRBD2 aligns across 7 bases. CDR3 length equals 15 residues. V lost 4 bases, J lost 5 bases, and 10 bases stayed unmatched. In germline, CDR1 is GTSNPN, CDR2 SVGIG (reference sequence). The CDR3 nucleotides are TGTGCCTGGACGAGCGGGGATACGGAGACCGGGGAGCTGTTTTTT. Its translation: CAWTSGDTETGELFF.

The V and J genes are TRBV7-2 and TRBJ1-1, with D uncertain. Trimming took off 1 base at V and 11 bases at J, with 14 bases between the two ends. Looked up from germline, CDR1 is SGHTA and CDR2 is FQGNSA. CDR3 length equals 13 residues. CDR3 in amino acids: CASSLGADLPAFF. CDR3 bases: TGTGCCAGCAGCTTAGGGGCAGACTTACCTGCTTTCTTT.

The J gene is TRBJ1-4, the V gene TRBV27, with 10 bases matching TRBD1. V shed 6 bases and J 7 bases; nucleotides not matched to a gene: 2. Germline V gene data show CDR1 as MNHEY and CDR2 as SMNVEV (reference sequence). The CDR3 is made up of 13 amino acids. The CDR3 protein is CASSGTGVEKLFF. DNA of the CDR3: TGTGCCAGCAGCGGGACAGGGGTTGAAAAACTGTTTTTT.

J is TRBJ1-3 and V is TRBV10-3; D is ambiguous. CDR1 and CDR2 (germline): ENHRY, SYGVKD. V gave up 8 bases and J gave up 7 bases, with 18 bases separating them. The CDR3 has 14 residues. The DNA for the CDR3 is TGTGCCATCCTCGAGACGGTTACTGCGAACACCATATATTTT. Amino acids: CAILETVTANTIYF.

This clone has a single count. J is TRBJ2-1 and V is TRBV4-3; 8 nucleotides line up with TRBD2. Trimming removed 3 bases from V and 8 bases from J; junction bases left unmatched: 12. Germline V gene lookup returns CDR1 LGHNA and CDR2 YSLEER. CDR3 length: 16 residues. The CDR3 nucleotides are TGCGCCAGCAGCCACCAGTACGGTAGCGGGGCCTATGAGCAGTTCTTC. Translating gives CASSHQYGSGAYEQFF.

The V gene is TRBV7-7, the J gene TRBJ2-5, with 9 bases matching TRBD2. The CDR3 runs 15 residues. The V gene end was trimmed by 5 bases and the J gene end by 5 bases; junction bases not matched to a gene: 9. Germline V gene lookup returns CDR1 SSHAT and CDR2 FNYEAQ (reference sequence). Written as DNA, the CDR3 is TGTGCCAGCAGCCCGGGCGGGGGGGGCACGGAGACCCAGTACTTC. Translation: CASSPGGGGTETQYF.

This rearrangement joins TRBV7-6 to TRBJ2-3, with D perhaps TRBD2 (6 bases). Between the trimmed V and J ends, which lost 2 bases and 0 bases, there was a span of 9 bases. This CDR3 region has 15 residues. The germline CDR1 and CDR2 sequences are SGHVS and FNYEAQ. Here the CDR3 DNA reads TGTGCCAGCAGCTTAACGGGAGCCAGCACAGATACGCAGTATTTT. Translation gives CASSLTGASTDTQYF.

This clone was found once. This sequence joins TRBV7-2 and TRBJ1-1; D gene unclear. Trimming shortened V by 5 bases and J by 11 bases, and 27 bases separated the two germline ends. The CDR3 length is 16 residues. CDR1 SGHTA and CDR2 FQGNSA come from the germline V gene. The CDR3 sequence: CASSKGPGESSRMAFF. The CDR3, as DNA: TGTGCCAGCAGCAAGGGCCCCGGGGAGAGTTCCCGTATGGCTTTCTTT.

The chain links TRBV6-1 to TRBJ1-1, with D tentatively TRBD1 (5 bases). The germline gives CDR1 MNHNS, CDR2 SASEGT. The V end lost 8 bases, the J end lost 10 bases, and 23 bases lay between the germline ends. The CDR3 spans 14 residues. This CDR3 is CASSGGYPGTPAFF. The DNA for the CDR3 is TGTGCCAGCTCGGGTGGGTACCCGGGGACGCCAGCTTTCTTT.

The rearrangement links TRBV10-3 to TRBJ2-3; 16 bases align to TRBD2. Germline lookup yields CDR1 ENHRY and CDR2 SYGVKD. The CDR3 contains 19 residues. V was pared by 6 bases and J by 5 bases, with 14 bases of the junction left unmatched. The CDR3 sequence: CAIRQMPGTSGGAVDTQYF. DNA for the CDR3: TGTGCCATCAGACAAATGCCCGGGACTAGCGGGGGGGCTGTAGATACGCAGTATTTT.

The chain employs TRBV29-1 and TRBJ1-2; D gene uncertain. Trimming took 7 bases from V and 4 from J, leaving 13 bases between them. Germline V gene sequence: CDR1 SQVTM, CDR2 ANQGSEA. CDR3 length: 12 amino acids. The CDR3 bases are TGCAGCGGAGGGCCTTGGGGCTATGGCTACACCTTC. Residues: CSGGPWGYGYTF.

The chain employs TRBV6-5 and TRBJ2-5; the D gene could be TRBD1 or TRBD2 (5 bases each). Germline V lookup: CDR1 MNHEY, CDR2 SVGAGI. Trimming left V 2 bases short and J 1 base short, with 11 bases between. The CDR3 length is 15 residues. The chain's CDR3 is CASSYGIGAQETQYF. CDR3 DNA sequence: TGTGCCAGCAGTTACGGGATCGGGGCCCAAGAGACCCAGTACTTC.

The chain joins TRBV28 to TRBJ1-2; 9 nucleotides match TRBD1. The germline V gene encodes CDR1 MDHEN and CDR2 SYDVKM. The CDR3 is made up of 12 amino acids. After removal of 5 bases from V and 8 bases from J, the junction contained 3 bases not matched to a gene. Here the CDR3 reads CASSGTGYGYTF. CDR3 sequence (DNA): TGTGCCAGCAGTGGGACAGGGTACGGCTACACCTTC.

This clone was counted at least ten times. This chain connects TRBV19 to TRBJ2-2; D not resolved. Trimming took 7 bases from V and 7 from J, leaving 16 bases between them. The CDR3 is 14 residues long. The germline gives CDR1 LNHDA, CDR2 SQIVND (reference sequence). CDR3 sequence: CASTDGPHYGELFF. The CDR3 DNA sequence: TGTGCCAGTACCGATGGCCCGCATTACGGGGAGCTGTTTTTT. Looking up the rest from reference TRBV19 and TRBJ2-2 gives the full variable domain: DGGITQSPKYLFRKEGQNVTLSCEQNLNHDAMYWYRQDPGQGLRLIYYSQIVNDFQKGDIAEGYSVSREKKESFPLTVTSAQKNPTAFYLCASTDGPHYGELFFGEGSRLTVL.